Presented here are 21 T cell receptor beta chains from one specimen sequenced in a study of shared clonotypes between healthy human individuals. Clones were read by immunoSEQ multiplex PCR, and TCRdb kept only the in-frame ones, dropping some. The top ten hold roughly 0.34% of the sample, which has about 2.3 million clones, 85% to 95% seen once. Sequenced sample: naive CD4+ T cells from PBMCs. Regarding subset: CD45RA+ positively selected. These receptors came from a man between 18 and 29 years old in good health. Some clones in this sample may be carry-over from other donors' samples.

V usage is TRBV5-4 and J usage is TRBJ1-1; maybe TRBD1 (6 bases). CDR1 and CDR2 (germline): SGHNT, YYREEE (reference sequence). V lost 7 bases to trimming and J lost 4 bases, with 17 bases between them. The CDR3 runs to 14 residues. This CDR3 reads CASYRPGGITEAFF. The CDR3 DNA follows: TGTGCCAGCTATCGGCCGGGGGGCATCACTGAAGCTTTCTTT.

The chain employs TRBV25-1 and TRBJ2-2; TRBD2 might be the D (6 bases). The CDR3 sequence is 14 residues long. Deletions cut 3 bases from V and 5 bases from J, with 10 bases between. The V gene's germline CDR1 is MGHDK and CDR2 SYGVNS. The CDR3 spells CASSDLGGTGELFF. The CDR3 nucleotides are TGTGCCAGCAGTGATCTTGGGGGGACCGGGGAGCTGTTTTTT.

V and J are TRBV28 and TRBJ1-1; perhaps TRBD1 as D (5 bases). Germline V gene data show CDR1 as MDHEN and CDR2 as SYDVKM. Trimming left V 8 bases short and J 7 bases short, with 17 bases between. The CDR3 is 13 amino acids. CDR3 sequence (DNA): TGTGCCAGCCTTCTCAGGGACCCTATTGAAGCTTTCTTT. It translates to CASLLRDPIEAFF.

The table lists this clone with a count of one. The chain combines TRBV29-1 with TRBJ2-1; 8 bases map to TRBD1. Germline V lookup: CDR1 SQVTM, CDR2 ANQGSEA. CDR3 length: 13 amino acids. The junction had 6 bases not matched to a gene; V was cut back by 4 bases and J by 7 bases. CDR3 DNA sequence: TGCAGCGTTGTCAGGGGGCCTAGTAATGAGCAGTTCTTC. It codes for CSVVRGPSNEQFF.

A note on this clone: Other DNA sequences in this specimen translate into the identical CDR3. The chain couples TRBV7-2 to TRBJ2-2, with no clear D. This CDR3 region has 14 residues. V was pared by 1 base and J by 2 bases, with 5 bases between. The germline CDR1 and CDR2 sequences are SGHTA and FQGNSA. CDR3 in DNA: TGTGCCAGCAGCTTAGTCCGAAACACCGGGGAGCTGTTTTTT. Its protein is CASSLVRNTGELFF. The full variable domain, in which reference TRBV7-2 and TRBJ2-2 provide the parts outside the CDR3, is GAGVSQSPSNKVTEKGKDVELRCDPISGHTALYWYRQSLGQGLEFLIYFQGNSAPDKSGLPSDRFSAERTGGSVSTLTIQRTQQEDSAVYLCASSLVRNTGELFFGEGSRLTVL.

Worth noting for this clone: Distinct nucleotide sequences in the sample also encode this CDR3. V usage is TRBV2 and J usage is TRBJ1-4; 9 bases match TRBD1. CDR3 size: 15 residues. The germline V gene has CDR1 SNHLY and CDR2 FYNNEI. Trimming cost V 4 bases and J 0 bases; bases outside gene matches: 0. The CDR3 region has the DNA TGTGCCAGCAGTGGACAGGGGGCAACTAATGAAAAACTGTTTTTT. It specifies CASSGQGATNEKLFF. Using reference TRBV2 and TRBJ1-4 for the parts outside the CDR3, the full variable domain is EPEVTQTPSHQVTQMGQEVILRCVPISNHLYFYWYRQILGQKVEFLVSFYNNEISEKSEIFDDQFSVERPDGSNFTLKIRSTKLEDSAMYFCASSGQGATNEKLFFGSGTQLSVL.

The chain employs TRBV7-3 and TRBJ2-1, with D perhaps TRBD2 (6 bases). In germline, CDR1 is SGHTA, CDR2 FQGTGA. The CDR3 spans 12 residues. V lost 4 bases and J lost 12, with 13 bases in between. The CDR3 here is CASSSGTLRQFF. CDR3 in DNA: TGTGCCAGCAGCTCCGGGACTTTGAGGCAGTTCTTC.

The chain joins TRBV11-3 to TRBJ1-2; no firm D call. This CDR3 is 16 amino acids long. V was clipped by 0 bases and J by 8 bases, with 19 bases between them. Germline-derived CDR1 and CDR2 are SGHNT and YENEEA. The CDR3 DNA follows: TGTGCCAGCAGCTTAGATCAAGGAACATCTCGAACGGGCTACACCTTC. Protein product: CASSLDQGTSRTGYTF.

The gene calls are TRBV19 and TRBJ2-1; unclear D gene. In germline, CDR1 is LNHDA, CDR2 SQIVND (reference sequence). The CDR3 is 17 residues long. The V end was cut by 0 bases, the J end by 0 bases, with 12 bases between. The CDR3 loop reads CASSIDNLLISYNEQFF. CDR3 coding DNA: TGTGCCAGTAGTATAGATAACCTCCTCATCTCCTACAATGAGCAGTTCTTC. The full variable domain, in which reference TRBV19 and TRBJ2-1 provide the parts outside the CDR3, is DGGITQSPKYLFRKEGQNVTLSCEQNLNHDAMYWYRQDPGQGLRLIYYSQIVNDFQKGDIAEGYSVSREKKESFPLTVTSAQKNPTAFYLCASSIDNLLISYNEQFFGPGTRLTVL.

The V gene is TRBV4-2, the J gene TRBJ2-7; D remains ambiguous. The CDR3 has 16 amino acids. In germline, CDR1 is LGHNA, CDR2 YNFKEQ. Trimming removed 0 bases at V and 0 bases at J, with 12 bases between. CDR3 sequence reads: CASSQDRSTISYEQYF. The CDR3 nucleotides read TGTGCCAGCAGCCAAGATAGGAGTACAATCTCCTACGAGCAGTACTTC.

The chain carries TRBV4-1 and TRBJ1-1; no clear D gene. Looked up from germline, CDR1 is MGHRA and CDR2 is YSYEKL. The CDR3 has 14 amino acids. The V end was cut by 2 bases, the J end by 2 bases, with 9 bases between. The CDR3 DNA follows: TGCGCCAGCAGCCAATTATTAGGTAACACTGAAGCTTTCTTT. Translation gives CASSQLLGNTEAFF.

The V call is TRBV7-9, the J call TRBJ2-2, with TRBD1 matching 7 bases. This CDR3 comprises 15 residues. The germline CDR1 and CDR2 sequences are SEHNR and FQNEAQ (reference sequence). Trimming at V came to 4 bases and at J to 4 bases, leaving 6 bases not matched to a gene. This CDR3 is CASSSDRRTTGELFF. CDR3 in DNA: TGTGCCAGCAGCTCGGACAGGAGGACCACCGGGGAGCTGTTTTTT.

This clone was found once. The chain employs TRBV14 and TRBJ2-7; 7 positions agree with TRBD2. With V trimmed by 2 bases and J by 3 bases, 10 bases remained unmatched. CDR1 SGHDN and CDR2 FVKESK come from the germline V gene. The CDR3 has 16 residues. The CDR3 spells CASSQPRGGDLYEQYF. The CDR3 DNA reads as TGTGCCAGCAGCCAACCCCGGGGAGGGGACCTCTACGAGCAGTACTTC.

The CDR3 region is CASSQSGAEQFF. The CDR3 DNA sequence: TGTGCCAGCAGCCAATCGGGGGCTGAGCAGTTCTTC. The chain recombines TRBV4-2 with TRBJ2-1; tentatively, D is TRBD1 or TRBD2 (6 bases each). The CDR3 runs 12 residues. Trimming pared 2 bases from V and 9 bases from J, leaving 8 bases between. The germline CDR1 and CDR2 sequences are LGHNA and YNFKEQ.

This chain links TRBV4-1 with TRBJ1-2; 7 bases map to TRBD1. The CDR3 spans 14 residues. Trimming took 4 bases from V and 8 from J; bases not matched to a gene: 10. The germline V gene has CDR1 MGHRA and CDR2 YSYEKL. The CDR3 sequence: CASSPPGRGPGYTF. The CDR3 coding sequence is TGCGCCAGCAGCCCCCCCGGGAGGGGGCCAGGCTACACCTTC.

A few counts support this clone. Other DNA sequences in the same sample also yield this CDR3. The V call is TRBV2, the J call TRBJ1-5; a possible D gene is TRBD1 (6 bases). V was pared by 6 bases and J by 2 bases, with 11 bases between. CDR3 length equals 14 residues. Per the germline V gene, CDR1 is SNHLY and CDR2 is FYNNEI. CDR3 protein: CASSETGRNQPQHF. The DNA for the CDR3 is TGTGCCAGCAGCGAAACAGGGCGCAATCAGCCCCAGCATTTT.

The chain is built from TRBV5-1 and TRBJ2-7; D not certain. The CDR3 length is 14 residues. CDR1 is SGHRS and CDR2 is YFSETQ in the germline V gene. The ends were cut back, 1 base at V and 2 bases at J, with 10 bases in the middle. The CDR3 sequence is CASSLRSETYEQYF. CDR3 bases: TGCGCCAGCAGCTTGAGGTCGGAGACCTACGAGCAGTACTTC.

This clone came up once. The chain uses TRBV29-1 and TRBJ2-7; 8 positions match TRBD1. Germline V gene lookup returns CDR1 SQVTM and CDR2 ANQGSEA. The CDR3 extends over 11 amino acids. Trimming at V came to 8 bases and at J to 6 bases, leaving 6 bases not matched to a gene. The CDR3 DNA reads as TGCAGCTGCTGGACAGGGATCGAGCAGTACTTC. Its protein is CSCWTGIEQYF.

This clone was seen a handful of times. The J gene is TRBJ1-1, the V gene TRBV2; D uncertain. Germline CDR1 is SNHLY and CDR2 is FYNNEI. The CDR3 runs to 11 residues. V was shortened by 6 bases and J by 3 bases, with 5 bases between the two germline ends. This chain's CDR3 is CASRYDTEAFF. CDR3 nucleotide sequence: TGTGCCAGCAGGTACGACACTGAAGCTTTCTTT.

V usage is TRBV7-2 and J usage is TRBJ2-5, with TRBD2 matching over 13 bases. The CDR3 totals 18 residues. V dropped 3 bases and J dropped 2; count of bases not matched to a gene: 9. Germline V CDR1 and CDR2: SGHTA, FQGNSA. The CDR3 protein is CASSFGLAGVGSQETQYF. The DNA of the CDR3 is TGTGCCAGCAGCTTTGGACTAGCGGGAGTGGGGTCACAAGAGACCCAGTACTTC.

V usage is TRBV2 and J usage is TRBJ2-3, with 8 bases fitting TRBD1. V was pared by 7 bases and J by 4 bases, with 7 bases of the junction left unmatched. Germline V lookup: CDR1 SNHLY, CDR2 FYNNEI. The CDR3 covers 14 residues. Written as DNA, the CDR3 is TGTGCCAGCAACGGACAGGGCCTCGCAGATACGCAGTATTTT. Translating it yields CASNGQGLADTQYF.